Each of the 27 T cell receptor beta chains below was sequenced from the same sample in a study of cytomegalovirus exposure and HLA in healthy donors. In the PCR, 60 Vbeta and 13 Jbeta primers were used. Data came from immunoSEQ multiplex PCR; TCRdb stores just in-frame clones and leaves some out. In all, the sample yields roughly 88,000 clones. The material sequenced was PBMCs. Receptors originate from a man aged 45-60 years in good health and CMV-seropositive.

The gene calls are TRBV28 and TRBJ2-1, with D perhaps TRBD1 (9 bases). CDR3 length: 15 amino acids. CDR1 MDHEN and CDR2 SYDVKM come from the germline V gene. Between the trimmed V and J ends, which lost 8 bases and 7 bases, there was a span of 21 bases. CDR3 nucleotides: TGTGCCAGCTCCGGGGGGGGACAGGGAGGGAATGAGCAGTTCTTC. Amino acid sequence: CASSGGGQGGNEQFF. The full variable domain, rest sourced from reference TRBV28 and TRBJ2-1, is DVKVTQSSRYLVKRTGEKVFLECVQDMDHENMFWYRQDPGLGLRLIYFSYDVKMKEKGDIPEGYSVSREKKERFSLILESASTNQTSMYLCASSGGGQGGNEQFFGPGTRLTVL.

The V and J genes are TRBV30 and TRBJ1-2; no reliable D call. This CDR3 is 11 amino acids long. Germline V gene sequence: CDR1 GTSNPN, CDR2 SVGIG (reference sequence). Trimming pared 5 bases from V and 8 bases from J, leaving 12 bases between. DNA for the CDR3: TGTGCCTGGGAAACCCTGGGCGGCTACACCTTC. Protein: CAWETLGGYTF.

V usage is TRBV6-6 and J usage is TRBJ2-2; no reliable D call. V was clipped by 0 bases and J by 7 bases, with 3 bases between them. From germline, CDR1 is MNHNY and CDR2 SVGAGI (reference sequence). The CDR3 sequence is 12 residues long. The CDR3 DNA is TGTGCCAGCAGTTACTCGTACGGGGAGCTGTTTTTT. Protein: CASSYSYGELFF.

V is TRBV29-1 and J is TRBJ1-1; 9 bases align to TRBD1. The V segment lost 4 bases and the J segment 3 bases; nucleotides outside the gene matches: 18. Germline V gives CDR1 SQVTM, CDR2 ANQGSEA. The CDR3 consists of 18 residues. CDR3 nucleotide sequence: TGCAGCGTTGTGGAGGGGACAGGGTGGATTGGAATGGACACTGAAGCTTTCTTT. It translates to CSVVEGTGWIGMDTEAFF.

This chain links TRBV5-4 with TRBJ2-7, with a weak D call TRBD2 (6 bases). Trimming left V 5 bases short and J 5 bases short, with 14 bases between. Germline V lookup: CDR1 SGHNT, CDR2 YYREEE (reference sequence). The CDR3 runs to 13 residues. The CDR3 DNA is TGTGCCAGCAGGACGGACCAGCGGGACGAGCAGTACTTC. It is translated as CASRTDQRDEQYF.

The chain couples TRBV6-5 to TRBJ2-1; maybe TRBD2 (6 bases). The V end lost 4 bases, the J end lost 7 bases, and 20 bases lay between the germline ends. The CDR3 totals 16 residues. Germline CDR1 is MNHEY and CDR2 is SVGAGI. The CDR3 loop reads CASSSPGGGKGNEQFF. DNA for the CDR3: TGTGCCAGCAGTTCCCCCGGAGGCGGGAAGGGAAATGAGCAGTTCTTC.

The genes are TRBV4-2 and TRBJ1-1; the D is unclear. V was cut by 1 base and J by 4 bases, with 16 bases left in between. This CDR3 is built from 16 residues. The V gene's germline CDR1 is LGHNA and CDR2 YNFKEQ. As DNA, the CDR3 is TGTGCCAGCAGCCAAGGGGCGGGAGGAATCGGCACTGAAGCTTTCTTT. It encodes CASSQGAGGIGTEAFF.

This chain's CDR3 is CASSKTGDCIARYGYTF. In DNA, the CDR3 is TGTGCCAGCAGCAAGACGGGTGACTGTATAGCCCGATATGGCTACACCTTC. This chain links TRBV21-1 with TRBJ1-2. TRBV21-1 is a recognized pseudogene. The CDR3 is made up of 17 amino acids.

This chain uses TRBV6-1 with TRBJ2-5; possible D gene TRBD1, 6 bases. Trimming stripped 7 bases from V and 4 bases from J, with 16 bases between. CDR1 MNHNS and CDR2 SASEGT come from the germline V gene. CDR3 length equals 14 residues. The CDR3 nucleotides are TGTGCCAGCACGACAGGTGATTCGCTAGAGACCCAGTACTTC. Its translation is CASTTGDSLETQYF.

The V gene is TRBV7-2, the J gene TRBJ1-1; 7 nucleotides match TRBD1. This CDR3 contains 14 residues. Trimming removed 5 bases from V and 4 bases from J; junction bases left unmatched: 7. Germline assignment: CDR1 SGHTA and CDR2 FQGNSA. CDR3 in amino acids: CASSRSTGSTEAFF. CDR3 sequence (DNA): TGTGCCAGCAGCCGCTCGACAGGGAGCACTGAAGCTTTCTTT.

CDR3 in amino acids: CASSLLGTGSGTQYF. DNA for the CDR3: TGTGCCAGCAGCTTACTCGGGACAGGTAGTGGGACCCAGTACTTC. This chain uses TRBV7-9 with TRBJ2-5; 8 bases agree with TRBD1. The junction had 9 bases not matched to a gene; V was cut back by 2 bases and J by 7 bases. CDR3 length: 15 residues. Germline assignment: CDR1 SEHNR and CDR2 FQNEAQ (reference sequence).

Here the CDR3 reads CASFPGQPNTEAFF. The CDR3 nucleotides are TGTGCCAGCTTCCCGGGACAGCCGAACACTGAAGCTTTCTTT. This sequence joins TRBV2 and TRBJ1-1, with TRBD1 matching over 7 bases. Per the germline V gene, CDR1 is SNHLY and CDR2 is FYNNEI. The ends lost 8 bases at V and 1 base at J; junction bases unmatched: 7. The CDR3 length is 14 residues.

This chain connects TRBV2 to TRBJ2-3; 7 bases line up with TRBD1. CDR3 length equals 12 residues. Trimming removed 4 bases from V and 6 bases from J; junction bases left unmatched: 1. The V gene's germline CDR1 is SNHLY and CDR2 FYNNEI. The CDR3 loop reads CASSVQGDTQYF. CDR3 coding DNA: TGTGCCAGCAGTGTACAGGGGGATACGCAGTATTTT.

V and J are TRBV19 and TRBJ2-3; weak D call: TRBD1 (6 bases). This CDR3 is built from 15 residues. Germline assignment: CDR1 LNHDA and CDR2 SQIVND (reference sequence). V lost 8 bases and J 1 base, leaving 16 bases between the germline ends. The CDR3 protein is CASGLGQGRTDTQYF. The CDR3 DNA sequence: TGTGCCAGTGGGTTAGGGCAGGGGCGCACAGATACGCAGTATTTT.

The chain has TRBV7-9 and TRBJ2-7, with a possible D match to TRBD2 (6 bases). V shed 0 bases and J shed 3 bases, with 6 bases lying between them. The length of the CDR3 is 13 residues. CDR1 and CDR2 (germline): SEHNR, FQNEAQ (reference sequence). The CDR3 spells CASSLAGLYEQYV. The CDR3 DNA is TGTGCCAGCAGCTTAGCGGGACTCTACGAGCAGTACGTC.

The chain is built from TRBV5-1 and TRBJ1-1; TRBD1 matches at 7 bases. Germline lookup yields CDR1 SGHRS and CDR2 YFSETQ. V dropped 0 bases and J dropped 7; count of bases not matched to a gene: 6. This CDR3 spans 14 amino acids. The CDR3 DNA reads as TGCGCCAGCAGCTTGGCCGGTGGGACAGTTGAAGCTTTCTTT. Protein product: CASSLAGGTVEAFF.

The chain carries TRBV7-2 and TRBJ2-7; D is ambiguous. Per germline, CDR1 SGHTA and CDR2 FQGNSA. The V and J ends lost 2 bases and 2 bases respectively, with 7 bases between them. The CDR3 has 13 residues. In DNA, the CDR3 is TGTGCCAGCAGCTTAATACTTGCCTACGAGCAGTACTTC. It specifies CASSLILAYEQYF.

The rearrangement joins TRBV5-6 to TRBJ2-6; 11 bases map to TRBD1. Germline CDR1 is SGHDT and CDR2 is YYEEEE. V lost 3 bases, J lost 2 bases, and 1 base stayed unmatched. The CDR3 totals 16 residues. The CDR3 DNA reads TGTGCCAGCAGCTCGGGACAGGGGGCTGGGGCCAACGTCCTGACTTTC. This translates into CASSSGQGAGANVLTF.

The CDR3 nucleotides are TGTGCCAGCCCAGGGAGGGCTAGCGGGAGTCTAACGCAGTATTTT. Translation gives CASPGRASGSLTQYF. This chain uses TRBV2 with TRBJ2-3; 10 bases map to TRBD2. The length of the CDR3 is 15 residues. CDR1 and CDR2 from the germline V gene are SNHLY and FYNNEI. With V trimmed by 8 bases and J by 9 bases, 14 bases remained unmatched.

The genes are TRBV7-6 and TRBJ2-3; 8 positions agree with TRBD2. The junction had 7 bases not matched to a gene; V was cut back by 5 bases and J by 0 bases. The germline V gene has CDR1 SGHVS and CDR2 FNYEAQ. The CDR3 runs 16 residues. CDR3 DNA sequence: TGTGCCAGCAGCACGAGCCTAGCGGGCAGCACAGATACGCAGTATTTT. Translation gives CASSTSLAGSTDTQYF.

The V gene is TRBV4-3, the J gene TRBJ1-1; a possible D gene is TRBD1 (5 bases). CDR3 size: 16 residues. V lost 0 bases, J lost 8 bases, and 19 bases lay in between. CDR1 and CDR2 from the germline V gene are LGHNA and YSLEER. CDR3 nucleotides: TGCGCCAGCAGCCAAGATGCAGCCCCCGGGGGGGTCGAAGCTTTCTTT. Translating it yields CASSQDAAPGGVEAFF.

The chain has TRBV11-2 and TRBJ2-2; D gene uncertain. This CDR3 is 13 amino acids long. Germline V CDR1 and CDR2: SGHAT, FQNNGV. V gave up 0 bases and J gave up 5 bases, with 4 bases separating them. Here the CDR3 DNA reads TGTGCCAGCAGCTTAGAGCGTACCGGGGAGCTGTTTTTT. Encoded protein: CASSLERTGELFF. Together with reference TRBV11-2 and TRBJ2-2, the CDR3 gives the full variable domain: EAGVAQSPRYKIIEKRQSVAFWCNPISGHATLYWYQQILGQGPKLLIQFQNNGVVDDSQLPKDRFSAERLKGVDSTLKIQPAKLEDSAVYLCASSLERTGELFFGEGSRLTVL.

J is TRBJ2-3 and V is TRBV2; 9 positions agree with TRBD1. This CDR3 spans 16 amino acids. V dropped 4 bases and J dropped 3; count of bases not matched to a gene: 8. Germline V gene sequence: CDR1 SNHLY, CDR2 FYNNEI. CDR3 DNA: TGTGCCAGCAGTGGTTACCCGGGACAGGGTACAGATACGCAGTATTTT. Its translation is CASSGYPGQGTDTQYF.

The J gene is TRBJ2-2, the V gene TRBV7-2; D is undetermined. This CDR3 region has 13 residues. Germline V gene data show CDR1 as SGHTA and CDR2 as FQGNSA. Trimming left V 4 bases short and J 8 bases short, with 11 bases between. The CDR3 reads CASSSSTFGELFF. CDR3 in DNA: TGTGCCAGCAGCTCTTCCACATTTGGGGAGCTGTTTTTT.

The chain is built from TRBV10-3 and TRBJ1-5; 10 bases fit TRBD1. V was pared by 4 bases and J by 5 bases, with 5 bases of the junction left unmatched. Germline V gene data show CDR1 as ENHRY and CDR2 as SYGVKD. The CDR3 consists of 15 residues. CDR3 in DNA: TGTGCCATCAGTGGCCGACAGGGGGCCGATCAGCCCCAGCATTTT. It codes for CAISGRQGADQPQHF.

V gene TRBV7-9 combines with J gene TRBJ2-7, with TRBD1 as a possible D gene (5 bases). The CDR3 contains 13 residues. Germline V gene data show CDR1 as SEHNR and CDR2 as FQNEAQ (reference sequence). V lost 3 bases and J lost 3, with 9 bases in between. For the CDR3, the DNA is TGTGCCAGCAGCTTTGCGGACAACTACGAGCAGTACGTC. Protein: CASSFADNYEQYV.

The chain combines TRBV4-1 with TRBJ2-3; perhaps TRBD2 as D (6 bases). Trimming stripped 0 bases from V and 1 base from J, with 17 bases between. This CDR3 is 18 amino acids long. Germline V gene data show CDR1 as MGHRA and CDR2 as YSYEKL. The CDR3 loop is CASSQDWAGGTRTDTQYF. CDR3 DNA: TGCGCCAGCAGCCAAGATTGGGCTGGCGGGACCCGCACAGATACGCAGTATTTT.